This T cell receptor beta chain was observed in a study of beta chain features in type 1 diabetes. Study in general: Across the samples, more than 85 million sorted cells were examined in total. Overall study findings and caveats: The analysis here could not establish whether HLA type shapes TCRB rearrangement. TCRB CDR3 length was moderately but significantly reduced in all four CD4+ subsets of Type 1 diabetes patients.

This clone was seen only a few times. No antigen is known for it. Cells sorted by CD45RO/CCR7/CD25/CD127/CD95/CD27 comprised CD4+ naive, central memory, regulatory and stem cell-like memory cells. Once sorted, every population was more than 95% pure. This CDR3 has 13 amino acids. The V gene lost 6 bases and the J gene lost 10 bases, with 16 bases spanning the gap. Germline V lookup: CDR1 SGHTA, CDR2 FQGNSA. Expressed TCRB transcripts were sequenced, since all the RNA that had been isolated was reverse transcribed. The protocol was immunoSEQ multiplex PCR, while the TCRdb copy is restricted to in-frame clones and leaves out a portion. Of fewer than 350,000 clones detected, about 15% appear once; the ten largest clones hold more than 0.015%.

The receptor was isolated from a man aged 18 to 29 with type 1 diabetes. The chain employs TRBV7-2 and TRBJ2-1; a weak D match, TRBD2 (5 bases). Sequencing used naive CD4+ T cells from blood. CDR3 nucleotides: TGTGCCAGCAGTCCGGGGTGGGCTTGGGAGCAGTTCTTC. Its protein product is CASSPGWAWEQFF.